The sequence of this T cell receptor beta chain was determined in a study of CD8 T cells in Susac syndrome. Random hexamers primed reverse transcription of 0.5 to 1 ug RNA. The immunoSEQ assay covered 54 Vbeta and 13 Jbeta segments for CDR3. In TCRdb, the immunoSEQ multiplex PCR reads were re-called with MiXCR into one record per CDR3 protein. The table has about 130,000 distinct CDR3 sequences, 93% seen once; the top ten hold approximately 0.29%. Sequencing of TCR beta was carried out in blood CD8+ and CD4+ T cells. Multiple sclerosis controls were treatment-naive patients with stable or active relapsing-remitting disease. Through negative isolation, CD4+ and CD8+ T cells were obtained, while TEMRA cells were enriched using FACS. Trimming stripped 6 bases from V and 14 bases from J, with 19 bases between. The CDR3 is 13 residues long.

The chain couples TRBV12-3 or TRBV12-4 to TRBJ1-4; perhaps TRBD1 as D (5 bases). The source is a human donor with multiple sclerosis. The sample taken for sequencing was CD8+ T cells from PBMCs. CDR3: CASRPTLRGALFF. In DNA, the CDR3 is TGTGCCAGCAGGCCCACCTTGAGAGGGGCCCTGTTTTTT.